Below are 16 T cell receptor beta chains sequenced from a single sample in a study of blood T cell repertoires in COVID-19. Generated by immunoSEQ multiplex PCR, the TCRdb table keeps only in-frame clones and is missing some. The table has about 170,000 clones, roughly 84% seen once. The sample comprised peripheral blood. These receptor sequences come from a woman of 80 years or more with active or convalescent COVID-19.

CDR3 amino acids: CASGLTPNEQYF. CDR3 bases: TGTGCTAGTGGTTTGACCCCTAATGAGCAGTACTTC. The chain recombines TRBV12-5 with TRBJ2-7; D is undetermined. Germline CDR1 LGHNT, CDR2 FRNRAP. Between the trimmed V and J ends, which lost 2 bases and 7 bases, there was a span of 9 bases. This CDR3 is built from 12 residues. Supplemented by reference TRBV12-5 and TRBJ2-7, the full variable domain reads DARVTQTPRHKVTEMGQEVTMRCQPILGHNTVFWYRQTMMQGLELLAYFRNRAPLDDSGMPKDRFSAEMPDATLATLKIQPSEPRDSAVYFCASGLTPNEQYFGPGTRLTVT.

The chain joins TRBV19 to TRBJ2-7; 10 bases agree with TRBD1. The germline V gene has CDR1 LNHDA and CDR2 SQIVND (reference sequence). V gave up 4 bases and J gave up 3 bases; unmatched junction bases: 12. The CDR3 is 17 amino acids. CDR3: CASSKGTGAPTLYEQYF. CDR3 DNA sequence: TGTGCCAGTAGTAAAGGGACAGGGGCCCCAACCCTCTACGAGCAGTACTTC.

The rearrangement links TRBV6-6 to TRBJ1-1; D is perhaps TRBD1 (5 bases). V was clipped by 6 bases and J by 3 bases, with 11 bases between them. From germline, CDR1 is MNHNY and CDR2 SVGAGI (reference sequence). This CDR3 is 13 amino acids long. CDR3 coding DNA: TGTGCCAGCAGCCCTGCAGGGTACACTGAAGCTTTCTTT. It is translated as CASSPAGYTEAFF.

J is TRBJ1-1 and V is TRBV6-5; possibly TRBD1 for D (5 bases). This CDR3 comprises 14 residues. V lost 5 bases and J 4 bases, leaving 14 bases between the germline ends. In germline, CDR1 is MNHEY, CDR2 SVGAGI. The CDR3 DNA sequence: TGTGCCAGCAGTCAGACAGATTCGGGCACTGAAGCTTTCTTT. Amino acids: CASSQTDSGTEAFF.

This clone has only one observation. This same CDR3 is encoded by further DNA sequences in the sample. The chain uses TRBV28 and TRBJ2-2; D possibly corresponds to TRBD1 (5 bases). Germline assignment: CDR1 MDHEN and CDR2 SYDVKM. The CDR3 contains 14 residues. V shed 5 bases and J shed 4 bases, with 11 bases lying between them. As DNA, the CDR3 is TGTGCCAGCAGTAGGCAGGGTGGCACCGGGGAGCTGTTTTTT. This codes for CASSRQGGTGELFF.

The chain carries TRBV6-5 and TRBJ1-2; 7 bases are shared with TRBD1. The V segment lost 7 bases and the J segment 2 bases; nucleotides outside the gene matches: 4. This CDR3 region has 13 residues. Germline assignment: CDR1 MNHEY and CDR2 SVGAGI. As DNA, the CDR3 is TGTGCCAGCAACACGGGACAGAACTATGGCTACACCTTC. Translating it yields CASNTGQNYGYTF.

The chain employs TRBV9 and TRBJ1-2; 9 bases fit TRBD1. V was pared by 4 bases and J by 5 bases, with 18 bases of the junction left unmatched. The CDR3 spans 18 residues. Germline values: CDR1 SGDLS, CDR2 YYNGEE. The CDR3 loop reads CASSQPATGGPSLYGYTF. The DNA for the CDR3 is TGTGCCAGCAGCCAACCTGCGACAGGGGGGCCGAGCTTGTATGGCTACACCTTC.

The chain combines TRBV3-1 (or the pseudogene TRBV3-2) with TRBJ2-3, with 16 bases aligning to TRBD2. V was clipped by 0 bases and J by 6 bases; unmatched bases: 3. Germline-derived CDR1 and CDR2 are LGHDT and YNNKEL (reference sequence). CDR3 length equals 17 residues. The chain's CDR3 is CASSQEGLAGGKDTQYF. As DNA, the CDR3 is TGTGCCAGCAGCCAAGAGGGACTAGCGGGAGGGAAGGATACGCAGTATTTT.

The chain combines TRBV19 with TRBJ1-5, with D perhaps matching TRBD1 (6 bases). The CDR3 sequence is 15 residues long. With 0 bases removed from V and 5 bases from J, the gap between germline ends came to 11 bases. CDR1 and CDR2 from the germline V gene are LNHDA and SQIVND (reference sequence). Here the CDR3 DNA reads TGTGCCAGTAGTATAGAGGGGACAAATTATCAGCCCCAGCATTTT. It specifies CASSIEGTNYQPQHF.

The chain links TRBV14 to TRBJ2-2, with 7 bases that match TRBD2. The CDR3 consists of 16 residues. The V gene end was trimmed by 3 bases and the J gene end by 6 bases; junction bases not matched to a gene: 10. CDR1 SGHDN and CDR2 FVKESK come from the germline V gene. The CDR3 sequence is CASSHIRREYSGELFF. Here the CDR3 DNA reads TGTGCCAGCAGCCATATCCGGCGGGAGTATTCCGGGGAGCTGTTTTTT.

The chain has TRBV18 and TRBJ1-6, with 8 bases lining up with TRBD1. The CDR3 consists of 16 residues. Germline V lookup: CDR1 KGHSH, CDR2 LQKENI. Trimming removed 3 bases from V and 8 bases from J; junction bases left unmatched: 9. The CDR3 DNA reads as TGTGCCAGCTCACCTAAATACACAGGGGGGGATTCACCCCTCCACTTT. Translation: CASSPKYTGGDSPLHF.

The chain recombines TRBV3-1 (or the pseudogene TRBV3-2) with TRBJ1-2; 8 nucleotides align to TRBD1. Germline V gene lookup returns CDR1 LGHDT and CDR2 YNNKEL (reference sequence). The J segment lost 5 bases and the V segment lost 0 bases, leaving 8 bases of the junction unmatched. The CDR3 is 16 residues long. The CDR3 DNA sequence: TGTGCCAGCAGCCAAGATCCCTTCACAGGGGGGTATGGCTACACCTTC. Protein product: CASSQDPFTGGYGYTF.

The chain uses TRBV4-1 and TRBJ2-7; 9 bases agree with TRBD2. The germline gives CDR1 MGHRA, CDR2 YSYEKL. Trimming removed 4 bases from V and 0 bases from J; junction bases left unmatched: 4. This CDR3 region has 15 residues. This CDR3 reads CASSRGTSPSYEQYF. The CDR3 coding sequence is TGCGCCAGCAGCCGAGGGACTAGCCCCTCCTACGAGCAGTACTTC.

The gene calls are TRBV7-6 and TRBJ2-1; 14 nucleotides agree with TRBD2. Trimming removed 5 bases from V and 3 bases from J; junction bases left unmatched: 9. This CDR3 region has 18 residues. Per germline, CDR1 SGHVS and CDR2 FNYEAQ. CDR3 residues: CASSPRGLAGVGYNEQFF. For the CDR3, the DNA is TGTGCCAGCAGCCCTAGGGGACTAGCGGGAGTTGGCTACAATGAGCAGTTCTTC. The variable domain in full, completed from reference TRBV7-6 and TRBJ2-1, reads GAGVSQSPRYKVTKRGQDVALRCDPISGHVSLYWYRQALGQGPEFLTYFNYEAQQDKSGLPNDRFSAERPEGSISTLTIQRTEQRDSAMYRCASSPRGLAGVGYNEQFFGPGTRLTVL.

The V gene is TRBV2, the J gene TRBJ2-1; 8 bases match TRBD1. CDR1 is SNHLY, CDR2 FYNNEI, per germline. This CDR3 contains 14 residues. The V segment lost 5 bases and the J segment 2 bases; nucleotides outside the gene matches: 2. CDR3 residues: CASSTDRAYNEQFF. The CDR3 DNA reads TGTGCCAGCAGTACGGACAGGGCCTACAATGAGCAGTTCTTC.

The chain uses TRBV21-1 and TRBJ1-1; the table names TRBD1, a call not compared with the DNA. TRBV21-1 is a pseudogene locus. The CDR3 runs 21 residues. CDR3 DNA: TGTGCCAGCAGCAAAACCACCCCCGAACCGGGACAGGGGGCGCAGGACACTGAAGCTTTCTTT. It translates to CASSKTTPEPGQGAQDTEAFF.